These T cell receptor beta chains were read from a single sample in a study of blood T cell repertoires in COVID-19. TCRdb's table, derived via immunoSEQ multiplex PCR, lists solely in-frame clones and lacks some. The profile shows approximately 210,000 clones, 65% to 85% of them singletons. The sample was PBMCs or T cells enriched from blood (not recorded which). The origin of the receptors is a woman aged 55-70 years who had recovered from COVID-19. Both conserved end residues are part of each CDR3. Fields, in order: V gene, D gene, clone size, J gene, CDR3 protein, CDR3 DNA. D genes are given only for firm matches. A clone size is listed for some rows: how often the clone was seen (once, few, many), or a class if it is expanded.

TRBV6-5,.,once,TRBJ1-1,CASSYSRGRGNTEAFF,TGTGCCAGCAGTTACTCACGGGGGAGGGGGAACACTGAAGCTTTCTTT
TRBV5-4,.,.,TRBJ2-7,CASSPDRSYEQYF,TGTGCCAGCAGCCCGGACAGATCCTACGAGCAGTACTTC
TRBV12-3/TRBV12-4,.,.,TRBJ2-2,CASSFRGIGELFF,TGTGCCAGCAGTTTTCGGGGGATCGGGGAGCTGTTTTTT
TRBV18,.,.,TRBJ1-2,CASSPSVTNGYTF,TGTGCCAGCTCACCCTCGGTTACGAACGGCTACACCTTC
TRBV27,TRBD2,.,TRBJ2-3,CASSLGGGGDTQYF,TGTGCCAGCAGTTTAGGGGGGGGAGGGGATACGCAGTATTTT
TRBV5-5,.,.,TRBJ2-3,CASSFWRTDTQYF,TGTGCCAGCAGCTTTTGGAGGACAGATACGCAGTATTTT
TRBV5-1,.,.,TRBJ2-5,CASTTSRGGETQYF,TGCGCCAGCACCACCTCGCGGGGCGGAGAGACCCAGTACTTC
TRBV4-1,.,few,TRBJ2-3,CASSQGQGSTDTQYF,TGCGCCAGCAGCCAAGGCCAGGGCAGCACAGATACGCAGTATTTT
TRBV7-9,.,once,TRBJ2-3,CASSLVLGDTDTQYF,TGTGCCAGCAGCTTGGTTCTGGGAGACACAGATACGCAGTATTTT
TRBV18,.,.,TRBJ2-1,CASRGAGLDEQFF,TGTGCCAGCCGAGGTGCAGGGTTGGATGAGCAGTTCTTC
TRBV6-5,.,.,TRBJ1-1,CASSSRQALSTEAFF,TGTGCCAGCAGTTCCCGACAGGCCTTGAGCACTGAAGCTTTCTTT
TRBV2,.,.,TRBJ1-2,CASSIRGFSYGYTF,TGTGCCAGCAGTATCAGAGGCTTCTCTTATGGCTACACCTTC
TRBV6-6,.,.,TRBJ1-5,CASSYSRTASNQPQHF,TGTGCCAGCAGTTACTCGAGGACAGCTAGCAATCAGCCCCAGCATTTT
TRBV6-5,TRBD1,.,TRBJ1-2,CASSSGQKLSYTF,TGTGCCAGCAGTTCGGGACAGAAGCTTAGCTACACCTTC
TRBV19,.,once,TRBJ1-3,CASSAQLSGNTIYF,TGTGCCAGTAGTGCACAGCTTTCTGGAAACACCATATATTTT
TRBV15,TRBD2,.,TRBJ2-3,CATSRDRGWGTSDSDTQYF,TGTGCCACCAGCAGAGATAGGGGTTGGGGGACTAGCGACTCAGATACGCAGTATTTT
TRBV14,TRBD1,.,TRBJ2-1,CASSRYRGTYNEQFF,TGTGCCAGCAGCCGGTACAGGGGGACCTACAATGAGCAGTTCTTC
TRBV4-1,.,once,TRBJ1-5,CASSLIQGAQPQHF,TGCGCCAGCAGCTTGATACAGGGAGCCCAGCCCCAGCATTTT
TRBV18,TRBD1,.,TRBJ1-5,CASSPAQGNNQPQHF,TGTGCCAGCTCACCTGCACAGGGGAACAATCAGCCCCAGCATTTT
TRBV19,TRBD1,.,TRBJ2-5,CASSIYRGQRETQYF,TGTGCCAGTAGTATTTACAGGGGGCAAAGAGAGACCCAGTACTTC
TRBV18,.,.,TRBJ2-7,CASSLRQDEQYF,TGTGCCAGCTCACTGCGACAGGACGAGCAGTACTTC
TRBV9,TRBD2,.,TRBJ2-2,CASSLAGGHTGELFF,TGTGCCAGCAGCCTAGCGGGGGGGCACACCGGGGAGCTGTTTTTT
TRBV4-3,.,.,TRBJ2-1,CASSQGVAGHTYNEQFF,TGCGCCAGCAGCCAAGGGGTTGCGGGTCACACCTACAATGAGCAGTTCTTC
TRBV11-3,.,few,TRBJ2-3,CASSLGEVTDTQYF,TGTGCCAGCAGCTTAGGAGAGGTCACAGATACGCAGTATTTT
TRBV6-5,.,.,TRBJ2-7,CASSYSKTSEGYEQYF,TGTGCCAGCAGTTACTCGAAGACGTCGGAGGGGTACGAGCAGTACTTC
TRBV5-4,TRBD2,.,TRBJ2-1,CASRPGLAVSSSYNEQFF,TGTGCCAGCAGACCGGGACTAGCGGTCTCGAGCTCCTACAATGAGCAGTTCTTC
TRBV7-2,TRBD1,.,TRBJ1-1,CASSNGQVSEAFF,TGTGCCAGCAGTAACGGACAGGTCTCTGAAGCTTTCTTT